This passage covers 19 T cell receptor beta chains from one sample sequenced in a study of identical twins (TCRdb year 2016). Library preparation employed 5' RACE. TCRdb names Illumina HiSeq 2000 as the instrument used. Through fastp at Q25 and MiXCR, TCRdb rebuilt clones from the public reads, retaining in-frame beta chains. Rows with one shared CDR3 protein collapse into an entry with the most common genes and DNA. In this sample the table shows 500,000 to 650,000 distinct CDR3 sequences, around 22% of which occur a single time. 0.48% of the sample goes to the ten largest clones. This sample was also put to use in a study of yellow fever vaccine responses in identical twins.

The sequencing sample was made of CD4+ T cells sorted from blood. These receptors were taken from a woman aged 18-35 years in good health.

This clonotype came up a few times. The chain employs TRBV6-1 and TRBJ2-2; D is perhaps TRBD1 or TRBD2 (5 bases each). The CDR3 has 14 amino acids. CDR1 MNHNS and CDR2 SASEGT come from the germline V gene. Trimming removed 8 bases at V and 1 base at J, with 11 bases between. The CDR3 coding sequence is TGTGCCAGCCTTGCTGGGGGGAACACCGGGGAGCTGTTTTTT. Protein product: CASLAGGNTGELFF.

This clonotype was picked up a small number of times. This chain connects TRBV5-1 to TRBJ1-2; 10 bases map to TRBD1. The CDR3 runs 14 residues. In germline, CDR1 is SGHRS, CDR2 YFSETQ. The V and J ends lost 4 bases and 7 bases, in that order; junction bases with no gene match: 7. Here the CDR3 DNA reads TGCGCCAGCAGCAAGGACAGGGGGGAACGTGGCTACACCTTC. Translated: CASSKDRGERGYTF.

This clonotype was seen only a few times. This chain connects TRBV24-1 to TRBJ1-2; D is ambiguous. The ends were cut back, 3 bases at V and 8 bases at J, with 12 bases in the middle. The CDR3 consists of 13 residues. Germline CDR1 KGHDR, CDR2 SFDVKD. DNA of the CDR3: TGTGCCACCAGTGATCGGAGGGATGGAGGCTACACCTTC. Translation: CATSDRRDGGYTF.

This clonotype turned up a few times. V usage is TRBV6-1 and J usage is TRBJ1-1; possible D gene TRBD1, 5 bases. The CDR3 is 12 amino acids. Germline CDR1 MNHNS, CDR2 SASEGT. Deletions cut 4 bases from V and 4 bases from J, with 7 bases between. The CDR3 DNA sequence: TGTGCCAGCAGTGGACAGTTCACTGAAGCTTTCTTT. This gives the protein CASSGQFTEAFF.

This clonotype was counted between two and nine times. V usage is TRBV7-9 and J usage is TRBJ1-1; D is unclear. Deletions cut 0 bases from V and 3 bases from J, with 8 bases between. The CDR3 is 14 residues long. Per germline, CDR1 SEHNR and CDR2 FQNEAQ (reference sequence). In nucleotides, the CDR3 is TGTGCCAGCAGCTTAGCCGGGGAGGACACTGAAGCTTTCTTT. Translated, it gives CASSLAGEDTEAFF.

This clonotype was observed many times. This sequence joins TRBV12-3 or TRBV12-4 and TRBJ1-2; 7 nucleotides match TRBD1. The trim removed 6 bases at V and 8 bases at J, leaving 15 bases unmatched. This CDR3 has 15 amino acids. The CDR3 DNA follows: TGTGCCAGCAGCACCGGGACAGCAGCCTTCTGGGGCTACACCTTC. Translated: CASSTGTAAFWGYTF.

This clonotype was found a few times. In DNA, the CDR3 is TGCAGCGTTGATGGCGGGGTTGGGGCGACAGGGACTGGGGGCCAGAATGGCTACACCTTC. This sequence encodes CSVDGGVGATGTGGQNGYTF. The genes are TRBV29-1 and TRBJ1-2, with 7 bases matching TRBD1. The V gene's germline CDR1 is SQVTM and CDR2 ANQGSEA. Trimming removed 3 bases from V and 6 bases from J; junction bases left unmatched: 28. The CDR3 totals 20 residues.

V usage is TRBV15 and J usage is TRBJ2-7, with 9 bases that match TRBD1. The CDR3 runs to 15 residues. V gave up 5 bases and J gave up 3 bases; unmatched junction bases: 8. CDR1 and CDR2 (germline): LNHNV, YYDKDF (reference sequence). The CDR3 here is CATSPGTGNNYEQYF. DNA of the CDR3: TGTGCCACCAGCCCTGGGACAGGGAATAACTACGAGCAGTACTTC. The whole variable domain, filled in from reference TRBV15 and TRBJ2-7, reads DAMVIQNPRYQVTQFGKPVTLSCSQTLNHNVMYWYQQKSSQAPKLLFHYYDKDFNNEADTPDNFQSRRPNTSFCFLDIRSPGLGDTAMYLCATSPGTGNNYEQYFGPGTRLTVT.

The chain is built from TRBV4-1 and TRBJ2-1, with D perhaps matching TRBD2 (6 bases). Germline V lookup: CDR1 MGHRA, CDR2 YSYEKL. Trimming removed 0 bases from V and 5 bases from J, with 14 bases in between. The CDR3 sequence is 16 residues long. CDR3 region: CASSQERIAANNEQFF. As DNA, the CDR3 is TGCGCCAGCAGCCAAGAAAGAATAGCGGCTAACAATGAGCAGTTCTTC.

The chain is built from TRBV20-1 and TRBJ2-7; weak D call: TRBD2 (6 bases). The CDR3 has 16 residues. Trimming removed 2 bases from V and 2 bases from J, with 19 bases in between. Germline V CDR1 and CDR2: DFQATT, SNEGSKA (reference sequence). The CDR3 here is CSARMLRSGRAYEQYF. CDR3 in DNA: TGCAGTGCTAGAATGTTACGTAGCGGAAGAGCCTACGAGCAGTACTTC.

V gene TRBV3-1 combines with J gene TRBJ2-5, with D perhaps being TRBD1 or TRBD2 (5 bases each). Trimming left V 4 bases short and J 6 bases short, with 15 bases between. The CDR3 contains 14 residues. Per germline, CDR1 LGHDT and CDR2 YNNKEL (reference sequence). CDR3 bases: TGTGCCAGCAGCCTAGTAGAGGGGTGGAAGACCCAGTACTTC. This sequence encodes CASSLVEGWKTQYF.

The DNA of the CDR3 is TGTGCCAGCAGTTTAGCGGAGGGATACGAGCAGTACGTC. This gives the protein CASSLAEGYEQYV. The chain employs TRBV12-3 or TRBV12-4 and TRBJ2-7; D may be TRBD2 (6 bases). The CDR3 runs to 13 residues. V was cut by 0 bases and J by 4 bases, with 7 bases left in between.

The chain joins TRBV7-6 to TRBJ2-2; D may match TRBD1 or TRBD2 (5 bases each). The germline gives CDR1 SGHVS, CDR2 FNYEAQ. V lost 0 bases to trimming and J lost 4 bases, with 12 bases between them. CDR3 size: 16 residues. CDR3 region: CASSLAPGTGTGELFF. The DNA of the CDR3 is TGTGCCAGCAGCTTAGCCCCAGGGACGGGCACCGGGGAGCTGTTTTTT.

The rearrangement links TRBV4-1 to TRBJ2-4, with D unclear. Germline V gene data show CDR1 as MGHRA and CDR2 as YSYEKL. The CDR3 has 15 residues. V was cut by 4 bases and J by 0 bases, with 10 bases left in between. The CDR3 is CASSLQALAKNIQYF. DNA of the CDR3: TGCGCCAGCAGCCTTCAAGCCCTAGCCAAAAACATTCAGTACTTC.

J is TRBJ2-2 and V is TRBV6-1, with TRBD2 matching 13 bases. The germline CDR1 and CDR2 sequences are MNHNS and SASEGT. The CDR3 sequence is 16 residues long. V lost 6 bases and J lost 7; bases outside the gene matches: 8. The CDR3 loop reads CASRGTSGTGIGELFF. CDR3 bases: TGTGCCAGCAGGGGGACTAGCGGGACGGGGATCGGGGAGCTGTTTTTT.

The chain couples TRBV5-1 to TRBJ2-2; D not resolved. Trimming removed 6 bases from V and 6 bases from J, with 6 bases in between. Per the germline V gene, CDR1 is SGHRS and CDR2 is YFSETQ. The CDR3 has 11 amino acids. CDR3 sequence (DNA): TGCGCCAGCAAAAATTCCGGGGAGCTGTTTTTT. Translation gives CASKNSGELFF. Full variable domain (remainder filled in from reference TRBV5-1 and TRBJ2-2): KAGVTQTPRYLIKTRGQQVTLSCSPISGHRSVSWYQQTPGQGLQFLFEYFSETQRNKGNFPGRFSGRQFSNSRSEMNVSTLELGDSALYLCASKNSGELFFGEGSRLTVL.

The sample holds many counts of this clonotype. An end of the junction differs from the germline gene, which may be a read error. This sequence joins TRBV5-1 and TRBJ2-5; D is tentatively TRBD1 or TRBD2 (5 bases each). Per the germline V gene, CDR1 is SGHRS and CDR2 is YFSETQ. This CDR3 is 13 amino acids long. DNA for the CDR3: TGTGCCAGCAGTTTGGGGGTTCAAGAGACCCAGTACTTC. It is translated as CASSLGVQETQYF. The whole variable domain, remainder taken from reference TRBV5-1 and TRBJ2-5, is KAGVTQTPRYLIKTRGQQVTLSCSPISGHRSVSWYQQTPGQGLQFLFEYFSETQRNKGNFPGRFSGRQFSNSRSEMNVSTLELGDSALYLCASSLGVQETQYFGPGTRLLVL.

This clonotype has a handful of counts. CDR3 loop: CASSVGTVSSTDTQYF. DNA of the CDR3: TGTGCCAGCAGCGTGGGGACAGTATCTAGCACAGATACGCAGTATTTT. The V call is TRBV9, the J call TRBJ2-3; 7 positions match TRBD1. V shed 2 bases and J 0 bases; nucleotides not matched to a gene: 6. The CDR3 consists of 16 residues. CDR1 is SGDLS and CDR2 is YYNGEE in the germline V gene.

This chain connects TRBV19 to TRBJ2-2, with 8 bases that match TRBD1. This CDR3 is built from 14 residues. Germline CDR1 and CDR2: LNHDA and SQIVND (reference sequence). Trimming cost V 8 bases and J 3 bases; bases outside gene matches: 5. The CDR3 loop reads CASGDRGDTGELFF. CDR3 in DNA: TGTGCCAGTGGAGACAGGGGTGACACCGGGGAGCTGTTTTTT.